This T cell receptor (beta chain) originates from a study of blood T cells in healthy people across ages. Study-level information: Template-switching capture recovered about one barcoded beta molecule per two T cells. The study, taken as a whole, reports: Higher diversity, along with more naive CD4+ cells, distinguished long-lived donors from aged donors. Getting older went along with TCR beta diversity per million T cells dropping roughly linearly.

This CDR3 comprises 16 residues. In germline, CDR1 is MNHEY, CDR2 SVGAGI. V was clipped by 7 bases and J by 5 bases; unmatched bases: 10. Primers used in a second PCR of about 7 to 12 cycles were a sample-barcoded 5' primer and a J-beta primer mix. TCRdb reanalysed the 5' RACE reads using MiXCR and keeps one entry per CDR3 protein. The sample records 730,000 or so distinct CDR3 sequences, roughly 47% being singletons. This clonotype was seen a few times. The antigen is unknown. This chain uses TRBV6-5 with TRBJ2-5, with 13 positions matching TRBD2. This sequence was found in a woman aged 60-75 years in good health. The source material was blood. The CDR3 DNA reads TGTGCCAGCAATAGGGGACTAGCGGGAAGTGGGGAGACCCAGTACTTC. Translating it yields CASNRGLAGSGETQYF.